This is a list of T cell receptor beta chains from one sample in a study of shared clonotypes between healthy human individuals. Measured with immunoSEQ multiplex PCR; TCRdb has only the in-frame clones, and not every one. Among under 2,500,000 clones listed, more than 90% were seen once. The sequenced sample was naive CD4+ T cells sorted from blood. The receptors were sampled from a man younger than 35 in good health. Both conserved end residues are part of each CDR3. D genes are given only for firm matches. Not every row has a clone size; where given, it reads once, few, many or a size class.

size	J	V	D	DNA	CDR3
once	TRBJ1-5	TRBV28	NA	TGTGCCAGCAGTTTTAGGCAGGGAGCGGCTCAGCCCCAGCATTTT	CASSFRQGAAQPQHF
NA	TRBJ1-3	TRBV14	NA	TGTGCCAGCAGCCGGGGGCTCACCCAGGGGAATTGGCCTGGAAACACCATATATTTT	CASSRGLTQGNWPGNTIYF
NA	TRBJ2-7	TRBV27	NA	TGTGCCAGCAGTTTAGGACCGAAAAGGGGGGGGTACGAGCAGTACTTC	CASSLGPKRGGYEQYF
NA	TRBJ2-7	TRBV4-1	TRBD1	TGCGCCAGCAGCCTTGGACAGGGCCTACCCTACGAGCAGTACTTC	CASSLGQGLPYEQYF
NA	TRBJ1-4	TRBV6-1	NA	TGTGCCAGCAGACCCCCGGGACAAGGCTCCGAAAAACTGTTTTTT	CASRPPGQGSEKLFF
NA	TRBJ1-5	TRBV19	NA	TGTGCCAGTAGTTCGACAGTTAATCAGCCCCAGCATTTT	CASSSTVNQPQHF
NA	TRBJ1-5	TRBV5-5	NA	TGTGCCAGCAGCCCGCAGGTGGTCGGCTCCAATGGCAATCAGCCCCAGCATTTT	CASSPQVVGSNGNQPQHF
NA	TRBJ2-5	TRBV9	NA	TGTGCCAGCAGCGTGGGCAGCGAGACCCAGTACTTC	CASSVGSETQYF
once	TRBJ2-3	TRBV7-9	NA	TGTGCCAGCAGCTTAGACCCGGGCCGCACAGATACGCAGTATTTT	CASSLDPGRTDTQYF
NA	TRBJ2-7	TRBV15	NA	TGTGCCACCAGCAGAGATCGAGCGGCCTACGAGCAGTACTTC	CATSRDRAAYEQYF
NA	TRBJ2-5	TRBV19	NA	TGTGCCAGTAGTATCGTTGGCCCCCCAGCCGGGGAGACCCAGTACTTC	CASSIVGPPAGETQYF
NA	TRBJ2-3	TRBV4-3	TRBD2	TGCGCCAGCAGCCAAGCGGGTAGCGGGAGAACAGATACGCAGTATTTT	CASSQAGSGRTDTQYF
NA	TRBJ2-7	TRBV19	NA	TGTGCCAGTAGTATTGGGGGGCAGGTTTCCACCTACGAGCAGTACTTC	CASSIGGQVSTYEQYF
NA	TRBJ1-5	TRBV27	NA	TGTGCCAGCAGTTTCGAACAACAGGGTCGGGGTAGCAATCAGCCCCAGCATTTT	CASSFEQQGRGSNQPQHF
few	TRBJ1-2	TRBV5-1	NA	TGCGCCAGCAGCTTGGTACTGGGGGTTAATGGCTACACCTTC	CASSLVLGVNGYTF
NA	TRBJ1-2	TRBV25-1	NA	TGTGCCAGCAGTGAAAGTGGGGAGAGTGGCTACACCTTC	CASSESGESGYTF
NA	TRBJ2-2	TRBV4-1	TRBD2	TGCGCCAGCAGCCAAGACCCTAGCGGGAGGACCGGGGAGCTGTTTTTT	CASSQDPSGRTGELFF
NA	TRBJ2-3	TRBV11-2	NA	TGTGCCAGCAGCTTCGCGTTCCTAACAGATACGCAGTATTTT	CASSFAFLTDTQYF
NA	TRBJ1-1	TRBV18	NA	TGTGCCAGCGCCGGACAGCACATGAACACTGAAGCTTTCTTT	CASAGQHMNTEAFF
NA	TRBJ2-5	TRBV7-9	NA	TGTGCCAGCAGCTCCCGGGACACCTATATACAAGAGACCCAGTACTTC	CASSSRDTYIQETQYF
NA	TRBJ1-6	TRBV6-1	NA	TGTGCCAGCAGTGAAAGGGGGGGGCGTAATTCACCCCTCCACTTT	CASSERGGRNSPLHF
NA	TRBJ1-2	TRBV2	TRBD1	TGTGCCAGCAGGGACAGGGATTGGGGCTATGGCTACACCTTC	CASRDRDWGYGYTF
NA	TRBJ1-5	TRBV6-5	TRBD1	TGTGCCAGCAGTAGGGACAGGGCGAATCAGCCCCAGCATTTT	CASSRDRANQPQHF
NA	TRBJ2-1	TRBV2	NA	TGTGCCAGCAGTGATTGGGGGGCAAATGAGCAGTTCTTC	CASSDWGANEQFF
NA	TRBJ2-7	TRBV2	NA	TGTGCCAGCAGTGTAAGAGCCAACTCCTACGAGCAGTACTTC	CASSVRANSYEQYF
NA	TRBJ2-7	TRBV6-5	TRBD2	TGTGCCAGCACCCCGGCGGGGGGCAGGAACGAGCAGTACTTC	CASTPAGGRNEQYF
NA	TRBJ1-6	TRBV7-9	NA	TGTGCCAGCAGCCCGGGCGGACAACGAAATTCACCCCTCCACTTT	CASSPGGQRNSPLHF
NA	TRBJ1-3	TRBV11-2	NA	TGTGCCAGCAGCTTAGGCGGGGCTCCAAACACCATATATTTT	CASSLGGAPNTIYF
NA	TRBJ1-2	TRBV10-3	NA	TGTGCCATCAGTCTACAGGGTTATCGCTACACCTTC	CAISLQGYRYTF
NA	TRBJ2-7	TRBV7-2	TRBD1	TGTGCCAGCAGCTCTTACAGGGGGCAGGCCTACGAGCAGTACTTC	CASSSYRGQAYEQYF
NA	TRBJ1-2	TRBV30	NA	TGTGCCGCTCGGCAGGACTATGGCTACACCTTC	CAARQDYGYTF
NA	TRBJ1-1	TRBV5-8	TRBD1	TGTGCCAGCAGCGCTTACAGGGGGAGTACTGAAGCTTTCTTT	CASSAYRGSTEAFF
NA	TRBJ1-2	TRBV12-5	TRBD1	TGTGCTAGTGGTTTGTCCGGACAGGCGGGGTTCTATGGCTACACCTTC	CASGLSGQAGFYGYTF
NA	TRBJ2-7	TRBV6-5	TRBD1	TGTGCCAGCAGACCCACCGGACAGGCTGACTACGAGCAGTACTTC	CASRPTGQADYEQYF
NA	TRBJ2-7	TRBV15	NA	TGTGCCACCAGCAGAGAAGGAGGACCATTCTACGAGCAGTACTTC	CATSREGGPFYEQYF
NA	TRBJ2-1	TRBV10-1	TRBD2	TGCGCCAGCAGTGAACTAGCGGGGCCGTGGTTCTTC	CASSELAGPWFF
NA	TRBJ1-5	TRBV10-3	NA	TGTGCCATCACACAGGGACGAGAAGTCAACCAGCCCCAGCATTTT	CAITQGREVNQPQHF
once	TRBJ2-5	TRBV25-1	NA	TGTGCCAGCAGTGCCGGAGAGACCCAGTACTTC	CASSAGETQYF
NA	TRBJ1-6	TRBV1	NA	TGCACCAGCAGCCAGGGGGGACAGGGGTTCATTAATTCACCCCTCCACTTT	CTSSQGGQGFINSPLHF
NA	TRBJ2-7	TRBV10-2	NA	TGCGCCAGCAGGCGGACAGACTTCTACGAGCAGTACTTC	CASRRTDFYEQYF
NA	TRBJ2-1	TRBV13	NA	TGTGCCAGCAGCTTTATCCCCCTACTTGACGGATACAATGAGCAGTTCTTC	CASSFIPLLDGYNEQFF
NA	TRBJ2-2	TRBV5-1	NA	TGCGCCAGCAGCTTCAGGGAGCTCGGGGAGCTGTTTTTT	CASSFRELGELFF
NA	TRBJ1-2	TRBV10-3	TRBD1	TGTGCCATCAGGCCCGACAGGGGGCAGGGTGGCTACACCTTC	CAIRPDRGQGGYTF
NA	TRBJ2-3	TRBV9	NA	TGTGCCAGCAGCGTAGAAACGAATACGCAGTATTTT	CASSVETNTQYF
once	TRBJ2-1	TRBV4-2	TRBD2	TGTGCCAGCAGCCAAACTAGCGGGGGGGCTTGGAATGAGCAGTTCTTC	CASSQTSGGAWNEQFF
NA	TRBJ1-2	TRBV6-6	NA	TGTGCCAGCAGCCTGGAGATAGGAAAGCTACCCCGTGGCTACACCTTC	CASSLEIGKLPRGYTF
NA	TRBJ2-3	TRBV10-3	NA	TGTGCCATCATCTCACACATAGGGGGGCGCGCCTTT	CAIISHIGGRAF
NA	TRBJ1-1	TRBV29-1	TRBD1	TGCAGCGTGGAGAGGTGGGGACAGGTGAACACTGAAGCTTTCTTT	CSVERWGQVNTEAFF
NA	TRBJ2-5	TRBV7-4	NA	TGTGCCAGCAGCTGGGACAGCGGGTACCAAGAGACCCAGTACTTC	CASSWDSGYQETQYF
NA	TRBJ1-2	TRBV10-3	TRBD1	TGTGCCATCAGTGGTGGGACAGCTAACTATGGCTACACCTTC	CAISGGTANYGYTF
NA	TRBJ2-4	TRBV18	NA	TGTGCCAGCTCACCACCAGGTCTAGCCAAAAACATTCAGTACTTC	CASSPPGLAKNIQYF
NA	TRBJ2-5	TRBV5-6	TRBD1	TGTGCCAGCAGCCCGGGGACAGGGAGTAAGACCCAGTACTTC	CASSPGTGSKTQYF
NA	TRBJ2-7	TRBV25-1	TRBD1	TGTGCCAGCGAGAATACGGGACAGACCTACGAGCAGTACTTC	CASENTGQTYEQYF
NA	TRBJ2-1	TRBV27	NA	TGTGCCAGCAGTTCCTCGGGAAGGGTATACAATGAGCAGTTCTTC	CASSSSGRVYNEQFF
NA	TRBJ1-2	TRBV15	TRBD1	TGTGCCACCAGCAGTTACGGACAGGGTGGCCTTAACTATGGCTACACCTTC	CATSSYGQGGLNYGYTF
NA	TRBJ2-4	TRBV21-1	NA	TGTGCCAGCAGCAAAGGGGGAGGACTTGATCTAGCCAAAAACATTCAGTACTTC	CASSKGGGLDLAKNIQYF
once	TRBJ2-7	TRBV10-3	NA	TGTGCCACCGTAGTAATTACAGGTCTTGAGTCCTACGAGCAGTACTTC	CATVVITGLESYEQYF